The 8 T cell receptor beta chains in this list originate from one sample, sequenced in a study of shared clonotypes between healthy human individuals. Profiling relied on immunoSEQ multiplex PCR, and the TCRdb table lists in-frame clones only, not all of them. The sample gives 1 million to 1.3 million clones, about four fifths of which show up once; around 0.6% is in the top ten. Sequencing input: memory CD4+ T cells from PBMCs. Subset in this sample: CD45RA-negative fraction. The receptors stem from a man aged 18 to 29 in good health. Some clones in this sample may be carry-over from other donors' samples.

The chain recombines TRBV5-1 with TRBJ2-2; possibly TRBD2 for D (6 bases). Germline-derived CDR1 and CDR2 are SGHRS and YFSETQ. The CDR3 extends over 18 amino acids. V gave up 0 bases and J gave up 2 bases, with 17 bases separating them. The CDR3 here is CASSLGHLGLSNTGELFF. The DNA of the CDR3 is TGCGCCAGCAGCTTGGGTCACCTCGGACTATCCAACACCGGGGAGCTGTTTTTT. Filled out from reference TRBV5-1 and TRBJ2-2, the complete variable domain reads KAGVTQTPRYLIKTRGQQVTLSCSPISGHRSVSWYQQTPGQGLQFLFEYFSETQRNKGNFPGRFSGRQFSNSRSEMNVSTLELGDSALYLCASSLGHLGLSNTGELFFGEGSRLTVL.

V usage is TRBV5-4 and J usage is TRBJ2-7, with 10 positions matching TRBD2. From germline, CDR1 is SGHNT and CDR2 YYREEE (reference sequence). The CDR3 has 16 residues. V was clipped by 2 bases and J by 1 base; unmatched bases: 6. The CDR3 sequence: CASSFGAGGISYEQYF. DNA of the CDR3: TGTGCCAGCAGCTTTGGAGCGGGAGGGATATCCTACGAGCAGTACTTC.

This clone was observed a handful of times. This chain joins TRBV18 and TRBJ2-1, with 11 bases lining up with TRBD1. Germline V gene sequence: CDR1 KGHSH, CDR2 LQKENI. This CDR3 comprises 16 residues. With V trimmed by 3 bases and J by 3 bases, 4 bases remained unmatched. CDR3 residues: CASSPTGTGGYNEQFF. As DNA, the CDR3 is TGTGCCAGCTCACCTACCGGGACAGGGGGCTACAATGAGCAGTTCTTC.

This chain connects TRBV4-2 to TRBJ2-5, with TRBD2 matching 7 bases. The ends lost 0 bases at V and 12 bases at J; junction bases unmatched: 7. CDR3 length: 13 residues. The V gene's germline CDR1 is LGHNA and CDR2 YNFKEQ. CDR3 region: CASSQDLSGTEYF. In nucleotides, the CDR3 is TGTGCCAGCAGCCAAGATTTAAGCGGGACTGAGTACTTC.

This clone was detected once. This rearrangement joins TRBV7-9 to TRBJ2-3; D unresolved. In germline, CDR1 is SEHNR, CDR2 FQNEAQ (reference sequence). The germline V and J ends were trimmed by 0 bases and 2 bases, with 9 bases remaining between them. The CDR3 spans 15 residues. Here the CDR3 DNA reads TGTGCCAGCAGCTTAGCAAAAGGTAACACAGATACGCAGTATTTT. Translated: CASSLAKGNTDTQYF.

A single count supports this clone. The chain carries TRBV28 and TRBJ2-1; D not certain. This CDR3 has 12 amino acids. Trimming removed 3 bases from V and 8 bases from J, with 8 bases in between. Per germline, CDR1 MDHEN and CDR2 SYDVKM. CDR3 in amino acids: CASSFDLDEQFF. The CDR3 DNA is TGTGCCAGCAGTTTCGACTTGGATGAGCAGTTCTTC.

This chain uses TRBV29-1 with TRBJ2-7; D is undetermined. Germline values: CDR1 SQVTM, CDR2 ANQGSEA. Trimming stripped 5 bases from V and 7 bases from J, with 15 bases between. The CDR3 length is 12 residues. The CDR3 sequence is CSVTDNPVEQYF. In DNA, the CDR3 is TGCAGCGTTACCGATAACCCCGTGGAGCAGTACTTC.

The chain employs TRBV5-4 and TRBJ1-1; D remains unclear. CDR1 and CDR2 (germline): SGHNT, YYREEE (reference sequence). This CDR3 contains 14 residues. The ends were cut back, 0 bases at V and 0 bases at J, with 6 bases in the middle. The CDR3 is CASSLGTMNTEAFF. The CDR3 region has the DNA TGTGCCAGCAGCTTGGGGACCATGAACACTGAAGCTTTCTTT.